These 5 T cell receptor beta chains came from one sample sequenced in a study of blood T cell repertoires in COVID-19. This table comes from immunoSEQ multiplex PCR, and its TCRdb copy is limited to in-frame clones, with some not included. The sample lists just under 80,000 clones; around three quarters were seen once. Sequencing was done on a sample of peripheral blood. These receptors originate from a woman in her seventies with acute or convalescent COVID-19.

This rearrangement joins TRBV13 to TRBJ1-2; 12 bases agree with TRBD1. Trimming at V came to 0 bases and at J to 4 bases, leaving 3 bases not matched to a gene. Germline V gives CDR1 PRHDT, CDR2 FYEKMQ (reference sequence). This CDR3 has 16 residues. Here the CDR3 reads CASSLGRGQGAYGYTF. DNA for the CDR3: TGTGCCAGCAGCTTAGGCCGGGGACAGGGGGCCTATGGCTACACCTTC.

This chain links TRBV7-8 with TRBJ2-7, with 10 bases aligning to TRBD1. This CDR3 spans 15 amino acids. Losses at the gene ends were 5 bases for V and 4 bases for J; bases not matched to a gene: 8. Germline V lookup: CDR1 SGHVS, CDR2 FQNEAQ. The CDR3 nucleotides are TGTGCCAGCAGCCAAACGGGACAGGGGCTGTACGAGCAGTACTTC. This sequence encodes CASSQTGQGLYEQYF.

The CDR3 sequence is CASSFYPTGGNYGYTF. CDR3 coding DNA: TGCGCCAGCAGCTTTTATCCTACAGGGGGCAACTATGGCTACACCTTC. V usage is TRBV5-1 and J usage is TRBJ1-2; 9 bases line up with TRBD1. The CDR3 runs to 16 residues. V shed 2 bases and J 2 bases; nucleotides not matched to a gene: 7. The germline V gene has CDR1 SGHRS and CDR2 YFSETQ.

The genes are TRBV21-1 and TRBJ1-3. TRBV21-1 is a listed pseudogene. This CDR3 is 18 amino acids long. CDR3: CASRKGGGSLYSGNTIYF. The CDR3 nucleotides are TGTGCCAGCAGAAAGGGGGGGGGCTCTCTGTACTCTGGAAACACCATATATTTT.

There are a few counts of this clone. The rearrangement joins TRBV5-4 to TRBJ2-7; tentatively, D is TRBD2 (5 bases). This CDR3 comprises 12 residues. From germline, CDR1 is SGHNT and CDR2 YYREEE (reference sequence). Trimming took 1 base from V and 7 from J, leaving 9 bases between them. The CDR3 region is CASSLRGYEQYF. DNA for the CDR3: TGTGCCAGCAGCTTGCGGGGATATGAGCAGTACTTC.